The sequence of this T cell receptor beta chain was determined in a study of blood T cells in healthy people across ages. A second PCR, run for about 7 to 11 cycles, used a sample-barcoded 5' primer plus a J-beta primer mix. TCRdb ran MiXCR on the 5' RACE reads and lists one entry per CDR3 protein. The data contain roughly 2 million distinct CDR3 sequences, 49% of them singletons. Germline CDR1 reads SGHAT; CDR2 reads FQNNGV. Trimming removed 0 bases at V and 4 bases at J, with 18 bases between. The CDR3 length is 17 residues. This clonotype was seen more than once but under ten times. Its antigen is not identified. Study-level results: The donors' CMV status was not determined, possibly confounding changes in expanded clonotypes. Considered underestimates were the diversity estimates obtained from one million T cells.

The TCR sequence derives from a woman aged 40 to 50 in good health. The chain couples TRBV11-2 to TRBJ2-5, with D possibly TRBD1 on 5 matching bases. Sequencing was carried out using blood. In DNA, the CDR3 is TGTGCCAGCAGCTTAGAGTTAGCAGGGTGGGCAGGAGAGACCCAGTACTTC. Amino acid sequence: CASSLELAGWAGETQYF.